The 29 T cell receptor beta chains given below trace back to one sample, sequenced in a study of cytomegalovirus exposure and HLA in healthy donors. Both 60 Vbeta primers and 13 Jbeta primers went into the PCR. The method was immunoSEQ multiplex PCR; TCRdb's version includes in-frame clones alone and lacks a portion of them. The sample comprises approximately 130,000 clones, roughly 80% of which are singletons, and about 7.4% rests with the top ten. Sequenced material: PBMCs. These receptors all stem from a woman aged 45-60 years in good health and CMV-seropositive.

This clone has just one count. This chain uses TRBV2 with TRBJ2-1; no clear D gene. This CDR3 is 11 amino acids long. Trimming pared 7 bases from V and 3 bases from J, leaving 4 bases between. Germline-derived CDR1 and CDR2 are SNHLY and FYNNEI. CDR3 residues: CASTDYNEQFF. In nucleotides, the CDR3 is TGTGCCAGCACAGACTACAATGAGCAGTTCTTC.

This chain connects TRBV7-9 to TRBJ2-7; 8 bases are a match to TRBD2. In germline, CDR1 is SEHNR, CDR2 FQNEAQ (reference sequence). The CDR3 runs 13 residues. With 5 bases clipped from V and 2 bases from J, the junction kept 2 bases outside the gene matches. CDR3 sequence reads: CASSRAGAYEQYF. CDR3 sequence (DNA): TGTGCCAGCAGCCGAGCGGGGGCCTACGAGCAGTACTTC.

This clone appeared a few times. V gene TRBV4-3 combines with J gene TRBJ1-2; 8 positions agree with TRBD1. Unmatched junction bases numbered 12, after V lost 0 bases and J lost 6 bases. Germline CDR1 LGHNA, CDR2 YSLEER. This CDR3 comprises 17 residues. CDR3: CASSQELPGRGLDGYTF. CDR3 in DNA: TGCGCCAGCAGCCAAGAACTCCCGGGCAGGGGGCTTGATGGCTACACCTTC.

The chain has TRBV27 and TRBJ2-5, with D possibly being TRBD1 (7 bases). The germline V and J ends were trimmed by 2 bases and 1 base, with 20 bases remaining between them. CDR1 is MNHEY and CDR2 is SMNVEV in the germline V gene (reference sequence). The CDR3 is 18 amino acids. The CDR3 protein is CASSLGGRGQRTQETQYF. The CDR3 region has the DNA TGTGCCAGCAGTTTAGGGGGGCGGGGACAGAGAACCCAAGAGACCCAGTACTTC.

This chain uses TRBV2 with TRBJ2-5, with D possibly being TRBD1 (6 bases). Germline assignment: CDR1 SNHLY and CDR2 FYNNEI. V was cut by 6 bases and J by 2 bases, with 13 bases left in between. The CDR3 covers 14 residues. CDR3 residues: CASSDRGQQETQYF. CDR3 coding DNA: TGTGCCAGCAGCGATAGAGGACAGCAAGAGACCCAGTACTTC.

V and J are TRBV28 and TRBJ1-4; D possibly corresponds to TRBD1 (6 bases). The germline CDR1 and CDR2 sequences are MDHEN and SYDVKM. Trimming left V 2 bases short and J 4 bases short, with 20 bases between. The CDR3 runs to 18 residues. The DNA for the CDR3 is TGTGCCAGCAGTTTAGGCCGACAGGAGCGGCGTTTTAATGAAAAACTGTTTTTT. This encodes CASSLGRQERRFNEKLFF.

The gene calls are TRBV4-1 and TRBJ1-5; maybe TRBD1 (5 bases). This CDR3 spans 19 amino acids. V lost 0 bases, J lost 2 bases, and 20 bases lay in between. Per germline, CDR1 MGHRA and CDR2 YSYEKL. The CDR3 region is CASSQDRGPSSGGNQPQHF. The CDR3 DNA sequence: TGCGCCAGCAGCCAAGATAGGGGACCGTCAAGCGGGGGCAATCAGCCCCAGCATTTT.

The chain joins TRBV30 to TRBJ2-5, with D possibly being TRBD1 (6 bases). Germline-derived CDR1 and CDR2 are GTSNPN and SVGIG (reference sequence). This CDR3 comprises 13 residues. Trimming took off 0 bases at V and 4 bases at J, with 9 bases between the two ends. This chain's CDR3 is CAWSVNRAETQYF. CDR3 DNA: TGTGCCTGGAGTGTAAACAGGGCAGAGACCCAGTACTTC.

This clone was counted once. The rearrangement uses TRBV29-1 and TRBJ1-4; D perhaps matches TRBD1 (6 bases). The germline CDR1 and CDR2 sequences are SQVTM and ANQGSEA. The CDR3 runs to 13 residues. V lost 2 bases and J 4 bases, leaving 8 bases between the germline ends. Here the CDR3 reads CSVERDNNEKLFF. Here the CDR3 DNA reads TGCAGCGTTGAACGGGACAATAATGAAAAACTGTTTTTT. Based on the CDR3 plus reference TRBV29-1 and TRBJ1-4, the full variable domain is SAVISQKPSRDICQRGTSLTIQCQVDSQVTMMFWYRQQPGQSLTLIATANQGSEATYESGFVIDKFPISRPNLTFSTLTVSNMSPEDSSIYLCSVERDNNEKLFFGSGTQLSVL.

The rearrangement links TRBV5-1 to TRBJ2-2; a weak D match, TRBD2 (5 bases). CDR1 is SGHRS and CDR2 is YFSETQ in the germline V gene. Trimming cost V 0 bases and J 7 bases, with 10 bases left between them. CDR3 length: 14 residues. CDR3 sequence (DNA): TGCGCCAGCAGCTTGGGTGACTACGACGGGGAGCTGTTTTTT. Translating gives CASSLGDYDGELFF.

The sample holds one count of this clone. CDR3 DNA: TGTGCCAGTAGAGAATTAGTGGACTATGGCTACACCTTC. Residues: CASRELVDYGYTF. This chain links TRBV19 with TRBJ1-2; the D is unclear. This CDR3 spans 13 amino acids. In germline, CDR1 is LNHDA, CDR2 SQIVND (reference sequence). Trimming removed 6 bases from V and 3 bases from J, with 11 bases in between.

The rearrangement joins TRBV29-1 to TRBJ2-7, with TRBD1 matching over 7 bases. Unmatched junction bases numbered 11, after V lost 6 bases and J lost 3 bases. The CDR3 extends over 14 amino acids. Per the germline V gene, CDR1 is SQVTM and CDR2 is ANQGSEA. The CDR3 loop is CSVSTGPYYYEQYF. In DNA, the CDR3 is TGCAGCGTCTCGACAGGGCCTTATTACTACGAGCAGTACTTC.

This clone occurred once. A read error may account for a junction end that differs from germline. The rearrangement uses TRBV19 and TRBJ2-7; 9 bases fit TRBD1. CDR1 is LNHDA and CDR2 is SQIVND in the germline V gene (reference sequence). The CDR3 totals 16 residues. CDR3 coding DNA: TGTGCCAGTAGTGAAGTGACCGGGACAGGGCTCTACGGGCAGTACTTC. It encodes CASSEVTGTGLYGQYF.

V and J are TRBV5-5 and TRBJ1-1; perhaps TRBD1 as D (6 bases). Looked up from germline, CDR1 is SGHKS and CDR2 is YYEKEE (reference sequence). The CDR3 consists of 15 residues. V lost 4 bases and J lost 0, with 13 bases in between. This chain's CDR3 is CASSASTGLNTEAFF. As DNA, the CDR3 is TGTGCCAGCAGCGCGTCGACAGGCCTGAACACTGAAGCTTTCTTT.

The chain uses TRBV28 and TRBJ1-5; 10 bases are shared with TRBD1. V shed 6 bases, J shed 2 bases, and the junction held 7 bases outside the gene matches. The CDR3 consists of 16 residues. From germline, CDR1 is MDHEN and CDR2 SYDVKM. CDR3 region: CASSPGTGAGNQPQHF. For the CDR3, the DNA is TGTGCCAGCAGCCCCGGGACAGGGGCTGGCAATCAGCCCCAGCATTTT.

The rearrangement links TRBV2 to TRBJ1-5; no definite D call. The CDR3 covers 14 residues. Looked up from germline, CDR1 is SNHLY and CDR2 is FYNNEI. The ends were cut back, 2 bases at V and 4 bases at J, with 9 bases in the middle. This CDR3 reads CASSEQQPNQPQHF. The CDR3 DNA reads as TGTGCCAGCAGTGAACAACAGCCTAATCAGCCCCAGCATTTT.

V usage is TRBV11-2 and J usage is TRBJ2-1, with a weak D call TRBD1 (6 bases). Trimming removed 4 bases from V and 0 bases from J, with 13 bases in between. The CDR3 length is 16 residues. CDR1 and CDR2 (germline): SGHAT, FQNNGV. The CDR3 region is CASSSTGFGSYNEQFF. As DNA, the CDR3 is TGTGCCAGCAGCTCAACAGGGTTCGGCTCCTACAATGAGCAGTTCTTC.

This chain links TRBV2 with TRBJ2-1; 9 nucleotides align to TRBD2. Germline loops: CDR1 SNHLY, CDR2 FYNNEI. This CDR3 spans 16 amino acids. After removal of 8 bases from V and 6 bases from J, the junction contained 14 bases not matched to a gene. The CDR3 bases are TGTGCCAGCTTTGGAGTCCGCGGGAGGGCCAGCAATGAGCAGTTCTTC. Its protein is CASFGVRGRASNEQFF.

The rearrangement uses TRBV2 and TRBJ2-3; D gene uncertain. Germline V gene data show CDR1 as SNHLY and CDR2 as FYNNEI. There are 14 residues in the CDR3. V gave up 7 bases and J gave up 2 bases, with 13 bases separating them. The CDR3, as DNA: TGTGCCAGCACGGAGAGCGAGGACACAGATACGCAGTATTTT. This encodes CASTESEDTDTQYF.

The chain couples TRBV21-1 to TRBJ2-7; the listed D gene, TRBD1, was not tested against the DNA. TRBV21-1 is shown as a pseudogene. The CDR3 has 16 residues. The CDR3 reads CASSKPVTGGRGEQYF. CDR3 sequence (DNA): TGTGCCAGCAGCAAACCCGTTACAGGGGGAAGAGGCGAGCAGTACTTC.

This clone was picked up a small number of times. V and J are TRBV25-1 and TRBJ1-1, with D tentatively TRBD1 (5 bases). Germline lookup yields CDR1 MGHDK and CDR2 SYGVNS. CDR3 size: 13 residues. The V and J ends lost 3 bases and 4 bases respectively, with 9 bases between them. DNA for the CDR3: TGTGCCAGCAGTGATGGACACTCCACTGAAGCTTTCTTT. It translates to CASSDGHSTEAFF.

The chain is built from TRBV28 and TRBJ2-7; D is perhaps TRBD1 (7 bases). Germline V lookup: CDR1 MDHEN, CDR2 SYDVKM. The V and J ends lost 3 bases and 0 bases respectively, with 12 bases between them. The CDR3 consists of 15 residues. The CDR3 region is CASSFWRDSSYEQYF. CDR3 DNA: TGTGCCAGCAGTTTTTGGAGGGACAGCTCCTACGAGCAGTACTTC.

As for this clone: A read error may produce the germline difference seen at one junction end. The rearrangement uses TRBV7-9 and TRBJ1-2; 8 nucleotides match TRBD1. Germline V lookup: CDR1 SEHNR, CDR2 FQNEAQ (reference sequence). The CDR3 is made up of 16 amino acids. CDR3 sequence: CSSSLAASTDRGGYTF. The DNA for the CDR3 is TGTTCCAGCAGCTTAGCTGCATCGACAGACAGGGGTGGCTACACCTTC.

CDR3 nucleotide sequence: TGTGCCAGCAGCGCCGGGGGAAATTACAATGAGCAGTTCTTC. This translates into CASSAGGNYNEQFF. V is TRBV9 and J is TRBJ2-1; tentative D call: TRBD2 (6 bases). The CDR3 contains 14 residues. V was pared by 3 bases and J by 4 bases, with 11 bases between. CDR1 SGDLS and CDR2 YYNGEE come from the germline V gene. The full variable domain, its missing parts supplied by reference TRBV9 and TRBJ2-1, is DSGVTQTPKHLITATGQRVTLRCSPRSGDLSVYWYQQSLDQGLQFLIQYYNGEERAKGNILERFSAQQFPDLHSELNLSSLELGDSALYFCASSAGGNYNEQFFGPGTRLTVL.

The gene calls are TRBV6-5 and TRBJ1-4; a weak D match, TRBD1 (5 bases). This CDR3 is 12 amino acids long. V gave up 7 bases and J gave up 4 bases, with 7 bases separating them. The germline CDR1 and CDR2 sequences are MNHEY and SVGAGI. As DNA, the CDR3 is TGTGCCAGCAAGGGACTTAATGAAAAACTGTTTTTT. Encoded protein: CASKGLNEKLFF.

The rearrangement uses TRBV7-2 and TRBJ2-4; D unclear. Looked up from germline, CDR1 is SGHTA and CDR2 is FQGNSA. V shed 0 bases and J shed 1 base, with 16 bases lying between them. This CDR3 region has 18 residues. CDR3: CASSLAVRGPAAKNIQYF. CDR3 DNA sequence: TGTGCCAGCAGCTTAGCAGTGAGAGGCCCTGCCGCCAAAAACATTCAGTACTTC.

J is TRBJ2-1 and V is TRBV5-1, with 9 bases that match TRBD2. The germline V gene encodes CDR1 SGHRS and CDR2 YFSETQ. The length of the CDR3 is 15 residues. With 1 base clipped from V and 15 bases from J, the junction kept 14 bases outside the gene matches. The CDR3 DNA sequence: TGCGCCAGCAGCTTGAGAGGGACTAGCCTCGACTCGCGGTTCTTC. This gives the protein CASSLRGTSLDSRFF.

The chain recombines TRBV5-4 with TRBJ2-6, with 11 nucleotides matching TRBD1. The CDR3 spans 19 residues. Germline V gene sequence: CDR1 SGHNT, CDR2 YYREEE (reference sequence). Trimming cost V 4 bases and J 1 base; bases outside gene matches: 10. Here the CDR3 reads CASSLPLGQGVSGANVLTF. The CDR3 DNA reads TGTGCCAGCAGCCTGCCTTTGGGACAGGGGGTATCTGGGGCCAACGTCCTGACTTTC.

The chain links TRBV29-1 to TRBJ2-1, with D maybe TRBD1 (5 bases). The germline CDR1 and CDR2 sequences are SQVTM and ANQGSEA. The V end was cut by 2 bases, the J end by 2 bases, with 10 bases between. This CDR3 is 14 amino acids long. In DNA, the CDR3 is TGCAGCGTTGAACTACAGGTTCCCTACAATGAGCAGTTCTTC. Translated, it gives CSVELQVPYNEQFF.